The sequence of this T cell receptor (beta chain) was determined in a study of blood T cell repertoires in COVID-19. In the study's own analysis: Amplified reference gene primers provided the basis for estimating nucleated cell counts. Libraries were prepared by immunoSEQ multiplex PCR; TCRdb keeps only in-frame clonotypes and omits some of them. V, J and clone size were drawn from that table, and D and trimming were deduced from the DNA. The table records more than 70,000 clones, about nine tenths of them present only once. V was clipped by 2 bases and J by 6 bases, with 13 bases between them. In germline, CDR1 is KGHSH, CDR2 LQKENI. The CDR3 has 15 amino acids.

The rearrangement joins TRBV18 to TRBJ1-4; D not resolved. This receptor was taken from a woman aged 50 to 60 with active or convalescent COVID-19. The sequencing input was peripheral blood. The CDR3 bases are TGTGCCAGCTCACCAAGCCCCGGGATAGATGAAAAACTGTTTTTT. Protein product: CASSPSPGIDEKLFF.